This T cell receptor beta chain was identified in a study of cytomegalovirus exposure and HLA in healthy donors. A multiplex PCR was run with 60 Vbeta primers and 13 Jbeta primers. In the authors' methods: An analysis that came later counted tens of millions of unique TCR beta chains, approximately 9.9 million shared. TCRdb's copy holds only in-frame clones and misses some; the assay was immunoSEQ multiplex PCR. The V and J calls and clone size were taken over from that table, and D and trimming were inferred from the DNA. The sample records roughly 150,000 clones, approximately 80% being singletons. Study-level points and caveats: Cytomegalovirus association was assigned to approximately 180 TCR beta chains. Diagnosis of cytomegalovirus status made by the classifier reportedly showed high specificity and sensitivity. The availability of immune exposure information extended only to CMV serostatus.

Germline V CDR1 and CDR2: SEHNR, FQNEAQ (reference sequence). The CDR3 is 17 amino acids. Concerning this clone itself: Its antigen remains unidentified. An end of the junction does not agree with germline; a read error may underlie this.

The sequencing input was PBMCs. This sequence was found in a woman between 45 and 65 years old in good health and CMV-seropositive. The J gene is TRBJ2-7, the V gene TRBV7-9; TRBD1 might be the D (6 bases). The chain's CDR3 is CSSSSQRMAGVTYEQYF. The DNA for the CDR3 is TGTTCCAGCAGCTCTCAAAGGATGGCAGGGGTGACCTACGAGCAGTACTTC. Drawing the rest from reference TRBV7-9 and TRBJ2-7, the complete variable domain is DTGVSQNPRHKITKRGQNVTFRCDPISEHNRLYWYRQTLGQGPEFLTYFQNEAQLEKSRLLSDRFSAERPKGSFSTLEIQRTEQGDSAMYLCSSSSQRMAGVTYEQYFGPGTRLTVT.